This T cell receptor (beta chain) was sequenced for a study of blood T cell repertoires in COVID-19. Looking at the study overall: Samples of COVID-19 (acute and convalescent) were obtained from the United States, Italy and Spain. From T cells, B-cell-depleted T cells, or PBMCs came the material, which was cDNA or gDNA.

The CDR3 is made up of 17 amino acids. CDR1 is LNHNV, CDR2 YYDKDF, per germline (reference sequence). V shed 2 bases, J shed 0 bases, and the junction held 6 bases outside the gene matches. In the original analysis: Counts of nucleated cells, estimated from reference gene primer amplification, were obtained. Method: immunoSEQ multiplex PCR; TCRdb's copy keeps in-frame clones and lacks some. V, J and clone size reflect that table, while D and trimming were determined from the DNA. Found here are over 200,000 clones, roughly 89% of them singletons; the top ten hold roughly 9%. This chain joins TRBV15 and TRBJ2-4; TRBD1 aligns across 8 bases. The clonotype was recovered from a man aged 40-50 years who had recovered from COVID-19. The sequencing input was PBMCs or T cells enriched from blood (not recorded which). CDR3 region: CATSRSGQGRAKNIQYF. CDR3 nucleotides: TGTGCCACCAGCAGATCCGGACAGGGCAGAGCCAAAAACATTCAGTACTTC.